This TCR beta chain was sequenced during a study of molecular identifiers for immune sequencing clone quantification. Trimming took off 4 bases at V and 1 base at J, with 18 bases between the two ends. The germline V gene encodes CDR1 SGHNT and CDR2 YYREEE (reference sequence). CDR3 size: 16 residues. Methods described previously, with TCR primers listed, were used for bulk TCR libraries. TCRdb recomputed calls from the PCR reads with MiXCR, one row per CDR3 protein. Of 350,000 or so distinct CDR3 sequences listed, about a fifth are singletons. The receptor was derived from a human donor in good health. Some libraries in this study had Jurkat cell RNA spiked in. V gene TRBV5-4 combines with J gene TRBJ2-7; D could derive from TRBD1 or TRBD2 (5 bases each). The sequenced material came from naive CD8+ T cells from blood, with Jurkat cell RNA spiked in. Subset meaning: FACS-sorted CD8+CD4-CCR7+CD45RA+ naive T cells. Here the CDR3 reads CASSHVPGPMSYEQYF. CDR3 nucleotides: TGTGCCAGCAGCCATGTTCCGGGACCGATGTCCTACGAGCAGTACTTC.